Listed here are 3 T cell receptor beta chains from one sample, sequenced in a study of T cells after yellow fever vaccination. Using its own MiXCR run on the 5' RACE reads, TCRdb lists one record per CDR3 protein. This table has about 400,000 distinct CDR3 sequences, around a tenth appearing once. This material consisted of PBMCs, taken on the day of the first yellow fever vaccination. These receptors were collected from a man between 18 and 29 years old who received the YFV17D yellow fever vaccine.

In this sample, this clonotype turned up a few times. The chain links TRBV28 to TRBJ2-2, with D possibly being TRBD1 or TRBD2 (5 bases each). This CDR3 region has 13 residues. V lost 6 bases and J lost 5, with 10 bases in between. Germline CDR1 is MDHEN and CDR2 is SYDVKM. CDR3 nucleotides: TGTGCCAGCAGACGAGGGGAAACCGGGGAGCTGTTTTTT. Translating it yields CASRRGETGELFF.

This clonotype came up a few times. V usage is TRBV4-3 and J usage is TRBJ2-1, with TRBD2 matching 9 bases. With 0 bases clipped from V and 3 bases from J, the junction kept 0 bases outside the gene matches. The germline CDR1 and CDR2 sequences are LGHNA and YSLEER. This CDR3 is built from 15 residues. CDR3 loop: CASSQELAGYNEQFF. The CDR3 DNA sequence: TGCGCCAGCAGCCAAGAACTAGCGGGCTACAATGAGCAGTTCTTC.

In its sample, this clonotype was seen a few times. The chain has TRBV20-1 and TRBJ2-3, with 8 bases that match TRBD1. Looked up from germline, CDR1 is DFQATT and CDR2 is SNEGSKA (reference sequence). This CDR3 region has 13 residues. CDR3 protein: CSLLGQVKDTQYF. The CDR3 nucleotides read TGCAGCCTTTTGGGACAGGTGAAAGATACGCAGTATTTT.